What follows are 8 T cell receptor beta chains derived from one specimen sequenced in a study of T cell clonality in common variable immunodeficiency. Sequencing used immunoSEQ multiplex PCR; TCRdb keeps in-frame clones, though not all of them. This repertoire holds about 29,000 clones, and none appear only once. Specimen: peripheral blood mononuclear cells. These receptors originate from a person aged 18 to 70 in good health.

Points on this clone: Compared with germline, one end of the junction differs, possibly owing to a read error. The CDR3 end falls 3 residues outside the read, so it is completed with the germline J gene. The sample carries other DNA sequences with the same CDR3. This chain joins TRBV19 and TRBJ1-3; D is possibly TRBD1 (5 bases). The germline V gene encodes CDR1 LNHDA and CDR2 SQIVND (reference sequence). This CDR3 has 17 residues. The DNA read from the CDR3 is TGTGCCAGTAGCCTCCTTGGGAGCCGGGGGTCAGGAAACACG. Protein sequence: CASSLLGSRGSGNT. The complete CDR3 reads CASSLLGSRGSGNTIYF.

As concerns this clone: The CDR3 goes on 3 residues after the read ends, and that part is filled in from the germline J gene. This chain connects TRBV5-6 to TRBJ1-1; no reliable D call. Germline V gene data show CDR1 as SGHDT and CDR2 as YYEEEE. This CDR3 is built from 11 residues. The V end lost 1 base, the J end lost 6 bases, and 4 bases lay between the germline ends. The sequenced part of the CDR3 DNA is TGTGCCAGCAGCTTGCAGGCTGAA. This sequence encodes CASSLQAE. The full CDR3 protein is CASSLQAEAFF. The full variable domain, with the rest looked up from reference TRBV5-6 and TRBJ1-1, is DAGVTQSPTHLIKTRGQQVTLRCSPKSGHDTVSWYQQALGQGPQFIFQYYEEEERQRGNFPDRFSGHQFPNYSSELNVNALLLGDSALYLCASSLQAEAFFGQGTRLTVV.

Many counts were recorded for this clone. Read sequence stops 3 residues before the CDR3 end, and the germline J gene provides the missing end. The chain links TRBV11-3 to TRBJ1-2; D not certain. The V and J ends lost 5 bases and 5 bases respectively, with 15 bases between them. CDR1 SGHNT and CDR2 YENEEA come from the germline V gene. The CDR3 loop spans 14 amino acids. CDR3 amino acids: CASSRGEGGYGYTF. The sequenced CDR3 bases are TGTGCCAGCAGCCGCGGGGAGGGAGGATATGGC.

This clone showed up many times. Read data end 3 residues before the CDR3 end; the end is taken from the germline J gene. The chain uses TRBV5-5 and TRBJ2-5, with a possible D match to TRBD1 (6 bases). The CDR3 runs 14 residues. V was pared by 1 base and J by 5 bases, with 12 bases between. Germline V lookup: CDR1 SGHKS, CDR2 YYEKEE (reference sequence). The CDR3 loop reads CASSLTGLSETQYF. The covered CDR3 bases are TGTGCCAGCAGCTTGACAGGGTTAAGTGAGACC.

A note on this clone: The read comes to an end 3 residues before the CDR3 does, leaving the germline J gene to fill in the end. The rearrangement links TRBV2 to TRBJ2-7; D might be TRBD2 (6 bases). CDR1 is SNHLY, CDR2 FYNNEI, per germline. The CDR3 runs to 18 residues. V lost 1 base, J lost 0 bases, and 19 bases lay in between. The part of the CDR3 DNA that was read is TGTGCCAGCAGTGAAGAAGGAGGGTCGCGTACCAGCTCCTACGAG. This translates into CASSEEGGSRTSSYE. In full, the CDR3 reads CASSEEGGSRTSSYEQYF.

This clone occurred many times. The CDR3 sequence: CASLNWQDRGNTQYF. The CDR3 bases that were read are TGTGCCAGCTTAAACTGGCAGGACAGGGGAAATACG. V and J are TRBV19 and TRBJ2-3, with 9 bases fitting TRBD1. Coverage ceases 3 residues before the CDR3 finishes, and the germline J gene fills in the end. CDR1 LNHDA and CDR2 SQIVND come from the germline V gene (reference sequence). With V trimmed by 9 bases and J by 7 bases, 14 bases remained unmatched. The CDR3 totals 15 residues.

This clone was detected many times. The read terminates 3 residues before the CDR3 end, so the remaining end is supplied by the germline J gene. J is TRBJ1-5 and V is TRBV30; unclear D gene. Trimming cost V 3 bases and J 4 bases, with 7 bases left between them. This CDR3 has 12 residues. Germline CDR1 and CDR2: GTSNPN and SVGIG (reference sequence). The CDR3 loop is CAWSNGNQPQHF. CDR3 DNA, as far as it was read: TGTGCCTGGAGCAACGGGAATCAGCCC.

This clone was detected only a few times. The read ends 3 residues before the CDR3 terminus; that terminus is restored from the germline J gene. The chain couples TRBV7-6 to TRBJ1-4, with TRBD1 matching over 7 bases. This CDR3 is 14 amino acids long. The germline CDR1 and CDR2 sequences are SGHVS and FNYEAQ. The CDR3 is CASSSITGDSPLFF. The sequenced CDR3 bases are TGTGCCAGCAGCTCGATTACAGGGGACTCACCA.